These 2 T cell receptor beta chains came from one sample sequenced in a study of T cell repertoires in cytomegalovirus infection. TCRdb independently ran MiXCR on the reads; one entry per CDR3 protein. Altogether about 920,000 distinct CDR3 sequences are present, more than 25% being singletons, with the ten largest covering more than 13%. These receptors have no known antigen. Sequenced here: cultured CD8+ T cells from PBMCs, sampled from culture after CMV antigen stimulation. These receptors were taken from a human donor in good health (CMV status not recorded). Some clones in this sample may be carry-over from other donors' samples.

The chain couples TRBV7-4 to TRBJ1-2; tentative D call: TRBD1 (6 bases). Germline lookup yields CDR1 SGHVT and CDR2 SQSDAQ. The CDR3 totals 16 residues. V shed 4 bases and J shed 2 bases, with 17 bases lying between them. The CDR3 DNA reads TGTGCCAGCAGCTCACACAGGGAGATAAGAAACTATGGCTACACCTTC. It yields the protein CASSSHREIRNYGYTF.

This clonotype was recorded many times. The J gene is TRBJ2-1, the V gene TRBV7-9; D might be TRBD2 (6 bases). Deletions cut 8 bases from V and 10 bases from J, with 21 bases between. The CDR3 spans 14 residues. The germline V gene encodes CDR1 SEHNR and CDR2 FQNEAQ (reference sequence). As DNA, the CDR3 is TGTGCCAGCCAAAGCGGGCAACGTCGGGAGGAGCAGTTCTTC. Amino acids: CASQSGQRREEQFF.